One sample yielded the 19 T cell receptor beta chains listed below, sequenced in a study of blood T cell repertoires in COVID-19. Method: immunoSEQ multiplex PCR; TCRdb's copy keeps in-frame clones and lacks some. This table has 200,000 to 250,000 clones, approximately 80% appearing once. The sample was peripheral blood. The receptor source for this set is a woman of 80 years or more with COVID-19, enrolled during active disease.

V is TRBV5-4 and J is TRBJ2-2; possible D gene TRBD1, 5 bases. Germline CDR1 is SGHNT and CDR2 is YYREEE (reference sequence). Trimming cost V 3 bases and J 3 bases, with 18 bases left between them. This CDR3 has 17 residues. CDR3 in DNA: TGTGCCAGCAGCTCACCAACGGCCAGGGAACACACCGGGGAGCTGTTTTTT. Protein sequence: CASSSPTAREHTGELFF.

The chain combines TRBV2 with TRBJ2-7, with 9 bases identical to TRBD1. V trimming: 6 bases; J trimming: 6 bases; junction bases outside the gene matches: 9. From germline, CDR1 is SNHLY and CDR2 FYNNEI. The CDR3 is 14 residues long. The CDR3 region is CASSLQGAPGEQYF. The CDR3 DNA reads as TGTGCCAGCAGCCTACAGGGGGCGCCGGGCGAGCAGTACTTC.

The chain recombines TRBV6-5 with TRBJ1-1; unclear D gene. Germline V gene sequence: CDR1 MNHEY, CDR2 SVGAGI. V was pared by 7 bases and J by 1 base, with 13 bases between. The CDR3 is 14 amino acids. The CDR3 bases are TGTGCCAGCAAATATGCCGGTGAGAACACTGAAGCTTTCTTT. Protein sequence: CASKYAGENTEAFF.

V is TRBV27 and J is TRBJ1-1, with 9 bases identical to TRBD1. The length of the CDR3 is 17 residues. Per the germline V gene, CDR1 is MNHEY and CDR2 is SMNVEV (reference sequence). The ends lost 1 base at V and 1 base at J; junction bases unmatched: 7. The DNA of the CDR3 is TGTGCCAGCAGTTTATACAAGACAGGGGGTTCGAACACTGAAGCTTTCTTT. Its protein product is CASSLYKTGGSNTEAFF.

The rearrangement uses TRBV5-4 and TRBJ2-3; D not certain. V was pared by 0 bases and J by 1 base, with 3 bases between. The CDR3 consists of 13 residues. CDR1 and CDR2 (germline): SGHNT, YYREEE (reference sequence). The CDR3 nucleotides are TGTGCCAGCAGCTTGGTCGGCACAGATACGCAGTATTTT. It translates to CASSLVGTDTQYF.

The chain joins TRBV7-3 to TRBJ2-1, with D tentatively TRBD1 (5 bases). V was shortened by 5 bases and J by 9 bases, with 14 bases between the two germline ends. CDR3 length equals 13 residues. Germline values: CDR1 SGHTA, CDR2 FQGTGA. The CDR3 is CASSPDRAREQFF. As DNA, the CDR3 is TGTGCCAGCAGCCCCGACAGAGCTCGTGAGCAGTTCTTC.

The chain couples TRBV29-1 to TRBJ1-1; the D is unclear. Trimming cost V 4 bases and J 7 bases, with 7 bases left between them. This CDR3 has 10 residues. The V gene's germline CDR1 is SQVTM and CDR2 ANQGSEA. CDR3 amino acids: CSVVANEAFF. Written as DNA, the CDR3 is TGCAGCGTTGTGGCCAATGAAGCTTTCTTT.

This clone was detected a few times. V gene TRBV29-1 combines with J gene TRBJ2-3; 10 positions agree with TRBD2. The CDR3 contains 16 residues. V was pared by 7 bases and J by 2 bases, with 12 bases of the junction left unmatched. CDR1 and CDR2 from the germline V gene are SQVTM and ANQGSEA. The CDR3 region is CSAGGQREGHTDTQYF. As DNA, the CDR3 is TGCAGCGCTGGGGGCCAGCGGGAGGGTCACACAGATACGCAGTATTTT.

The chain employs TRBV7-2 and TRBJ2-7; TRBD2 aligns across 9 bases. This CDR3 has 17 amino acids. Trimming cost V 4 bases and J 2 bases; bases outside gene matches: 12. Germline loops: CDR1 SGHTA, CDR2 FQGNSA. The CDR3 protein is CASSSRPRAGGPYEQYF. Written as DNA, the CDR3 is TGTGCCAGCAGCTCCCGCCCAAGAGCGGGGGGCCCCTACGAGCAGTACTTC. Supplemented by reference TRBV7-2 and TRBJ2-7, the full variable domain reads GAGVSQSPSNKVTEKGKDVELRCDPISGHTALYWYRQSLGQGLEFLIYFQGNSAPDKSGLPSDRFSAERTGGSVSTLTIQRTQQEDSAVYLCASSSRPRAGGPYEQYFGPGTRLTVT.

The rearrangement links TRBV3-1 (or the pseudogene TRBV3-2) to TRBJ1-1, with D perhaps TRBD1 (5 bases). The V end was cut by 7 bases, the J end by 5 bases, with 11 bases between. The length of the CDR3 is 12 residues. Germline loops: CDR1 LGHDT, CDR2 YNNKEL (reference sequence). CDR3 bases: TGTGCCAGCACCACGGGGGAAACTGAAGCTTTCTTT. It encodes CASTTGETEAFF.

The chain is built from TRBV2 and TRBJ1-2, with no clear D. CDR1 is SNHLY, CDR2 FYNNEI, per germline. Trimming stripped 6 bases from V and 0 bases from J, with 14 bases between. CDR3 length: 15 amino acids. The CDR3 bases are TGTGCCAGCAGCCCCTTGGGCATCGCTAACTATGGCTACACCTTC. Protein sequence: CASSPLGIANYGYTF.

The DNA for the CDR3 is TGTGCCACCGGGGGACAGGGTAACGAGCAGTACTTC. It yields the protein CATGGQGNEQYF. This sequence joins TRBV3-1 (or the pseudogene TRBV3-2) and TRBJ2-7; 9 bases are a match to TRBD1. The CDR3 totals 12 residues. Per the germline V gene, CDR1 is LGHDT and CDR2 is YNNKEL (reference sequence). J gave up 5 bases and V 10 bases, and 6 bases lay outside the gene matches.

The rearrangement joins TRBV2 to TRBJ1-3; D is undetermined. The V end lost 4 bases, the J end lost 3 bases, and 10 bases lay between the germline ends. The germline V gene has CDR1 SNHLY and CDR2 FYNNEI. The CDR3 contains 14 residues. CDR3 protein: CASSASRSGNTIYF. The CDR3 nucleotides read TGTGCCAGCAGTGCCTCCCGTAGTGGAAACACCATATATTTT. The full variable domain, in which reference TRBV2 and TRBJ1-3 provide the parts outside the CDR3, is EPEVTQTPSHQVTQMGQEVILRCVPISNHLYFYWYRQILGQKVEFLVSFYNNEISEKSEIFDDQFSVERPDGSNFTLKIRSTKLEDSAMYFCASSASRSGNTIYFGEGSWLTVV.

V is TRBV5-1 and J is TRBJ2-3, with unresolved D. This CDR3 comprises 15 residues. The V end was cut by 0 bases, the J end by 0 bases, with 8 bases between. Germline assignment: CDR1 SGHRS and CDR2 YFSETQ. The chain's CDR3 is CASSLDTSSTDTQYF. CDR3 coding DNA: TGCGCCAGCAGCTTGGACACCTCTAGCACAGATACGCAGTATTTT.

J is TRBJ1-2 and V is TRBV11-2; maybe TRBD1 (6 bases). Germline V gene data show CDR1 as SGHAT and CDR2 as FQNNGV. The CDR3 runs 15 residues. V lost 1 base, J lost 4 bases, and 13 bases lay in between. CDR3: CASSLVQGRPYGYTF. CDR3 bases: TGTGCCAGCAGCTTAGTACAGGGTCGTCCCTATGGCTACACCTTC.

The CDR3: CASSSSGGADTQYF. CDR3 nucleotides: TGCGCCAGCAGTTCTAGCGGGGGCGCAGATACGCAGTATTTT. V usage is TRBV5-1 and J usage is TRBJ2-3; 10 bases line up with TRBD2. CDR1 is SGHRS and CDR2 is YFSETQ in the germline V gene. The J segment lost 4 bases and the V segment lost 5 bases, leaving 4 bases of the junction unmatched. CDR3 length: 14 amino acids.

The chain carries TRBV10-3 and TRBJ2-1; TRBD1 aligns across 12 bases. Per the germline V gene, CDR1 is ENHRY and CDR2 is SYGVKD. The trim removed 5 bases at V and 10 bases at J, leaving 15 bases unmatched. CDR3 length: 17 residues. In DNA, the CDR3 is TGTGCCATCAGTCAAACCATCCCGGGACAGGGGGCCGGCGAGCAGTTCTTC. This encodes CAISQTIPGQGAGEQFF.

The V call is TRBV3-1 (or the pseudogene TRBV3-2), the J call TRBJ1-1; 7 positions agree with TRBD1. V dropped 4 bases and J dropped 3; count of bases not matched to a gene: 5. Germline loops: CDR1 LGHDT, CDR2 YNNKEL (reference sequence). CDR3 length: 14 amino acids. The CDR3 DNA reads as TGTGCCAGCAGCCCCCGACAGGGTTACACTGAAGCTTTCTTT. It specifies CASSPRQGYTEAFF.

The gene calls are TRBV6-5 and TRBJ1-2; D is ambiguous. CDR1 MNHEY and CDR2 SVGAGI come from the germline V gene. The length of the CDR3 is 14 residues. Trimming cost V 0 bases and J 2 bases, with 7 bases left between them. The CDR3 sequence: CASSYSRGNYGYTF. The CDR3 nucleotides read TGTGCCAGCAGTTACTCGAGAGGGAACTATGGCTACACCTTC.